Below, 30 T cell receptor beta chains from the same sample are listed, as sequenced in a study of T-cell reconstitution after alpha-beta-depleted transplantation in children. The TCRbeta library incorporated unique molecular identifiers. TCRdb re-analysed the PCR reads in MiXCR, keeping a single row per CDR3 protein. The data contain 95,000 to 150,000 distinct CDR3 sequences, 23% of them singletons. The source was PBMCs, mostly from graft donor cells, collected 180 days after TCRalphabeta/CD19-depleted stem cell transplant. These receptors originate from a male patient between 2 and 10 years old who had a stem cell transplant for chronic granulomatous disease, so the T cells may come from the graft donor.

This clonotype was detected a few times. The chain uses TRBV20-1 and TRBJ2-3, with 9 bases matching TRBD2. V was clipped by 0 bases and J by 3 bases; unmatched bases: 22. CDR1 DFQATT and CDR2 SNEGSKA come from the germline V gene (reference sequence). The CDR3 covers 21 residues. DNA for the CDR3: TGCAGTGCTAGAGATCCGACAGGGAGTTACGGCGGGAGGGCCGGAACAGATACGCAGTATTTT. Its translation: CSARDPTGSYGGRAGTDTQYF.

This clonotype was observed a handful of times. The chain is built from TRBV7-8 and TRBJ2-2; D assignment may be TRBD1 or TRBD2 (7 bases each). This CDR3 spans 16 amino acids. Trimming shortened V by 1 base and J by 6 bases, and 15 bases separated the two germline ends. Germline assignment: CDR1 SGHVS and CDR2 FQNEAQ. The CDR3 reads CASSLVARGGSGELFF. CDR3 bases: TGTGCCAGCAGCTTAGTGGCCAGGGGGGGATCCGGGGAGCTGTTTTTT.

This clonotype occurred once. V and J are TRBV11-2 and TRBJ2-1, with 11 bases identical to TRBD2. Trimming took 2 bases from V and 4 from J; bases not matched to a gene: 10. The length of the CDR3 is 18 residues. Germline V gene data show CDR1 as SGHAT and CDR2 as FQNNGV. CDR3 protein: CASSLPRSGGALYNEQFF. The DNA of the CDR3 is TGTGCCAGCAGCTTACCTCGTAGCGGGGGGGCTCTTTACAATGAGCAGTTCTTC.

This clonotype was seen ten or more times. The chain uses TRBV20-1 and TRBJ2-1; D call uncertain. The CDR3 has 15 residues. Germline values: CDR1 DFQATT, CDR2 SNEGSKA (reference sequence). V was trimmed by 0 bases and J by 4 bases, leaving 13 bases between them. The CDR3 protein is CSARDQAAPYNEQFF. The CDR3 DNA reads TGCAGTGCTAGAGATCAGGCGGCCCCATACAATGAGCAGTTCTTC.

This clonotype was seen more than once but under ten times. The V gene is TRBV7-2, the J gene TRBJ2-5; 9 positions match TRBD1. The germline gives CDR1 SGHTA, CDR2 FQGNSA. V lost 1 base to trimming and J lost 5 bases; unmatched junction nucleotides: 8. This CDR3 has 16 amino acids. CDR3 nucleotides: TGTGCCAGCAGCTTAGTTGGGACAGGGACTGGGGAGACCCAGTACTTC. Its translation is CASSLVGTGTGETQYF.

In this sample, this clonotype turned up many times. The chain couples TRBV29-1 to TRBJ2-7; 9 bases map to TRBD2. CDR3 length: 14 residues. The V gene end was trimmed by 5 bases and the J gene end by 2 bases; junction bases not matched to a gene: 7. Germline lookup yields CDR1 SQVTM and CDR2 ANQGSEA. In nucleotides, the CDR3 is TGCAGCGTTTTGACTAGCGGCCTTACCTACGAGCAGTACTTC. Amino acids: CSVLTSGLTYEQYF.

This clonotype is medium-sized (0.01 to 0.1%) within its sample. The chain links TRBV20-1 to TRBJ1-5; D gene ambiguous. The CDR3 runs 16 residues. Per germline, CDR1 DFQATT and CDR2 SNEGSKA (reference sequence). V dropped 0 bases and J dropped 0 bases, with 12 bases sitting between them. CDR3 nucleotide sequence: TGCAGTGCTAGAGATCCAGGACTGACTAGCAATCAGCCCCAGCATTTT. Protein product: CSARDPGLTSNQPQHF.

The CDR3 DNA sequence: TGTGCCAGCAGTTCGCAGGGGAATGAGCAGTTCTTC. This gives the protein CASSSQGNEQFF. This sequence joins TRBV7-9 and TRBJ2-1; possible D gene TRBD1, 6 bases. V lost 6 bases and J 7 bases, leaving 10 bases between the germline ends. Germline V CDR1 and CDR2: SEHNR, FQNEAQ (reference sequence). CDR3 length equals 12 residues.

This chain uses TRBV29-1 with TRBJ1-4, with 8 nucleotides matching TRBD1. With 5 bases clipped from V and 7 bases from J, the junction kept 6 bases outside the gene matches. CDR1 is SQVTM and CDR2 is ANQGSEA in the germline V gene. This CDR3 has 13 residues. The CDR3 sequence is CSVRTGRGEKLFF. CDR3 DNA sequence: TGCAGCGTTCGGACAGGGAGGGGTGAAAAACTGTTTTTT.

This clonotype was observed a handful of times. The chain recombines TRBV3-1 with TRBJ2-5; 7 bases are a match to TRBD2. The CDR3 is 16 amino acids. Germline CDR1 is LGHDT and CDR2 is YNNKEL (reference sequence). The ends lost 3 bases at V and 5 bases at J; junction bases unmatched: 12. The DNA for the CDR3 is TGTGCCAGCAGCCAGGGAGGGAGAGAATGGGTGGAGACCCAGTACTTC. This sequence encodes CASSQGGREWVETQYF.

This clonotype was detected a few times. The chain combines TRBV5-1 with TRBJ2-4, with D hard to call. This CDR3 has 16 amino acids. V gave up 4 bases and J gave up 1 base, with 15 bases separating them. Germline V lookup: CDR1 SGHRS, CDR2 YFSETQ. CDR3 protein: CASSALELRAKNIQYF. The CDR3 bases are TGCGCCAGCAGCGCCTTGGAATTAAGGGCCAAAAACATTCAGTACTTC.

This clonotype was counted only a few times. This chain connects TRBV27 to TRBJ2-7, with D unresolved. V was shortened by 0 bases and J by 2 bases, with 8 bases between the two germline ends. This CDR3 spans 14 amino acids. Germline V CDR1 and CDR2: MNHEY, SMNVEV (reference sequence). The CDR3 region is CASSLSTTTYEQYF. In nucleotides, the CDR3 is TGTGCCAGCAGTTTATCGACCACCACCTACGAGCAGTACTTC.

The chain uses TRBV18 and TRBJ1-1; no clear D. Germline CDR1 is KGHSH and CDR2 is LQKENI. V lost 2 bases and J 0 bases, leaving 7 bases between the germline ends. The CDR3 is made up of 14 amino acids. CDR3 in DNA: TGTGCCAGCTCACCAGGGTACATGAACACTGAAGCTTTCTTT. Its protein is CASSPGYMNTEAFF. The whole variable domain, filled in from reference TRBV18 and TRBJ1-1, reads NAGVMQNPRHLVRRRGQEARLRCSPMKGHSHVYWYRQLPEEGLKFMVYLQKENIIDESGMPKERFSAEFPKEGPSILRIQQVVRGDSAAYFCASSPGYMNTEAFFGQGTRLTVV.

The chain combines TRBV24-1 with TRBJ2-3; D is uncertain. This CDR3 has 15 residues. Germline-derived CDR1 and CDR2 are KGHDR and SFDVKD. V was pared by 4 bases and J by 0 bases, with 10 bases between. In DNA form, the CDR3 reads TGTGCCACCAGTGAATCTACCACAAGCACAGATACGCAGTATTTT. It encodes CATSESTTSTDTQYF.

DNA of the CDR3: TGTGCCAGCAGCCCCCTGATTGGACTAGCCGCCCCCAATGAGCAGTTCTTC. Its protein product is CASSPLIGLAAPNEQFF. The rearrangement joins TRBV7-2 to TRBJ2-1; the match to TRBD2 covers 8 bases. J lost 6 bases, V lost 5 bases, and 15 bases had no gene match. CDR1 SGHTA and CDR2 FQGNSA come from the germline V gene. CDR3 size: 17 residues.

This clonotype has more than one count but fewer than ten. The V call is TRBV3-1, the J call TRBJ2-7, with TRBD1 matching over 9 bases. The length of the CDR3 is 14 residues. The ends lost 1 base at V and 2 bases at J; junction bases unmatched: 0. The germline V gene has CDR1 LGHDT and CDR2 YNNKEL (reference sequence). The CDR3 DNA reads as TGTGCCAGCAGCCAAGGGGACAGGGCCTACGAGCAGTACTTC. Encoded protein: CASSQGDRAYEQYF.

The rearrangement uses TRBV20-1 and TRBJ2-1, with D possibly being TRBD2 (6 bases). Trimming shortened V by 3 bases and J by 4 bases, and 10 bases separated the two germline ends. The germline CDR1 and CDR2 sequences are DFQATT and SNEGSKA (reference sequence). CDR3 size: 13 residues. CDR3 nucleotides: TGCAGTGCTAGGGGGAGGACATACAATGAGCAGTTCTTC. Its protein product is CSARGRTYNEQFF.

This clonotype has at least ten counts. The chain has TRBV4-1 and TRBJ2-4, with 9 positions matching TRBD1. V shed 0 bases and J 6 bases; nucleotides not matched to a gene: 3. There are 15 residues in the CDR3. Per the germline V gene, CDR1 is MGHRA and CDR2 is YSYEKL. Written as DNA, the CDR3 is TGCGCCAGCAGCCAAGAGGGGGGACAGGGAAACATTCAGTACTTC. Translation gives CASSQEGGQGNIQYF.

The gene calls are TRBV12-3 or TRBV12-4 and TRBJ1-5, with 7 bases identical to TRBD1. Trimming cost V 8 bases and J 3 bases; bases outside gene matches: 13. The CDR3 loop spans 16 amino acids. CDR3 in DNA: TGTGCCAGCTTGAGGGGGCTGCGCAGGGACAATCAGCCCCAGCATTTT. Residues: CASLRGLRRDNQPQHF.

This clonotype was observed many times. The rearrangement uses TRBV4-1 and TRBJ2-5; possible D gene TRBD2, 6 bases. Germline V gene data show CDR1 as MGHRA and CDR2 as YSYEKL. The CDR3 spans 14 residues. V was trimmed by 3 bases and J by 4 bases, leaving 12 bases between them. CDR3 coding DNA: TGCGCCAGCAGCCATGTACTAGCAGGAGAGACCCAGTACTTC. It yields the protein CASSHVLAGETQYF.

V is TRBV30 and J is TRBJ1-3; D is unclear. Germline V gene data show CDR1 as GTSNPN and CDR2 as SVGIG (reference sequence). The CDR3 is made up of 14 amino acids. With 4 bases removed from V and 4 bases from J, the gap between germline ends came to 14 bases. Here the CDR3 DNA reads TGTGCCTGGACGTTTTCAGGAGCCGGAAACACCATATATTTT. This gives the protein CAWTFSGAGNTIYF.

This clonotype has at least ten counts. This chain connects TRBV5-4 to TRBJ2-1; D not resolved. Germline CDR1 is SGHNT and CDR2 is YYREEE (reference sequence). The CDR3 sequence is 11 residues long. V lost 2 bases to trimming and J lost 10 bases, with 7 bases between them. The CDR3 DNA sequence: TGTGCCAGCAGCTTCCAGGTAGAGCAGTTCTTC. As protein: CASSFQVEQFF.

In its sample, this clonotype was seen many times. The DNA for the CDR3 is TGCAGTGCTAGGACTAACTCCTATGGCTACACCTTC. It translates to CSARTNSYGYTF. This chain uses TRBV20-1 with TRBJ1-2, with D unclear. Trimming took 3 bases from V and 4 from J, leaving 9 bases between them. The CDR3 runs to 12 residues. Germline CDR1 is DFQATT and CDR2 is SNEGSKA (reference sequence).

In its sample, this clonotype was seen many times. This chain links TRBV20-1 with TRBJ1-1; tentative D call: TRBD1 (5 bases). Germline-derived CDR1 and CDR2 are DFQATT and SNEGSKA (reference sequence). Between the trimmed V and J ends, which lost 6 bases and 10 bases, there was a span of 21 bases. The CDR3 consists of 13 residues. CDR3 residues: CSAIQAKPEGAFF. The CDR3 DNA follows: TGCAGTGCGATACAGGCGAAGCCGGAAGGAGCTTTCTTT.

This clonotype was seen at least ten times. This chain links TRBV5-1 with TRBJ2-1; TRBD2 matches 12 bases. J lost 0 bases, V lost 1 base, and 14 bases had no gene match. The CDR3 spans 21 residues. The germline CDR1 and CDR2 sequences are SGHRS and YFSETQ. CDR3 in amino acids: CASSLWPLGTSGLSSYNEQFF. The DNA of the CDR3 is TGCGCCAGCAGCTTGTGGCCTTTGGGGACTAGCGGGTTGAGCTCCTACAATGAGCAGTTCTTC.

The V gene is TRBV12-3 or TRBV12-4, the J gene TRBJ2-3; D remains ambiguous. Between the trimmed V and J ends, which lost 1 base and 1 base, there was a span of 6 bases. The CDR3 sequence is 14 residues long. The CDR3: CASSLGQGTDTQYF. The DNA of the CDR3 is TGTGCCAGCAGTTTAGGCCAGGGCACAGATACGCAGTATTTT.

This rearrangement joins TRBV18 to TRBJ2-7; D remains ambiguous. The CDR3 runs 12 residues. Germline V gene data show CDR1 as KGHSH and CDR2 as LQKENI. Trimming took 5 bases from V and 1 from J, leaving 6 bases between them. Here the CDR3 reads CASSSYSYEQYF. CDR3 DNA: TGTGCCAGCTCATCCTATTCCTACGAGCAGTACTTC.

This clonotype was detected ten times or more. J is TRBJ2-1 and V is TRBV20-1, with D perhaps matching TRBD1 (5 bases). The CDR3 length is 17 residues. Trimming left V 0 bases short and J 10 bases short, with 25 bases between. The V gene's germline CDR1 is DFQATT and CDR2 SNEGSKA (reference sequence). The CDR3 DNA is TGCAGTGCTAGAGAGAGATCCCAGGGCCTTATCAACGGCGAGCAGTTCTTC. Its protein is CSARERSQGLINGEQFF.

This clonotype was counted many times. The rearrangement uses TRBV7-9 and TRBJ2-2, with D possibly being TRBD2 (5 bases). The CDR3 loop spans 16 amino acids. The V and J ends lost 7 bases and 2 bases respectively, with 17 bases between them. Germline values: CDR1 SEHNR, CDR2 FQNEAQ (reference sequence). CDR3 nucleotides: TGTGCCAGCATCTATAAGGGAGATTTTAACACCGGGGAGCTGTTTTTT. Amino acids: CASIYKGDFNTGELFF.

This clonotype was seen many times. The J gene is TRBJ2-1, the V gene TRBV5-1; TRBD2 aligns across 10 bases. There are 16 residues in the CDR3. The V gene end was trimmed by 1 base and the J gene end by 2 bases; junction bases not matched to a gene: 3. Germline CDR1 reads SGHRS; CDR2 reads YFSETQ. CDR3 DNA sequence: TGCGCCAGCAGCTTGAAACTAGCGGGGCCCTACAATGAGCAGTTCTTC. This codes for CASSLKLAGPYNEQFF.